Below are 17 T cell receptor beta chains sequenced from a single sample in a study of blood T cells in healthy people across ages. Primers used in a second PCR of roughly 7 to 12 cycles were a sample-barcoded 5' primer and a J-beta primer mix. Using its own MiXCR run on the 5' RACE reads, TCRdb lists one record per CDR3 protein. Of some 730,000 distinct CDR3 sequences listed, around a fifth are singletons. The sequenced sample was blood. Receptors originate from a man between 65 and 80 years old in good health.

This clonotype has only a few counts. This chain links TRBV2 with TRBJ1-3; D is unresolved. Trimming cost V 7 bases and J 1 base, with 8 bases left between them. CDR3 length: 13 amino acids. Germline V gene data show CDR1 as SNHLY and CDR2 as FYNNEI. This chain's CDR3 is CASKGRSGNTIYF. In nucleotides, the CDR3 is TGTGCCAGCAAAGGAAGGTCTGGAAACACCATATATTTT.

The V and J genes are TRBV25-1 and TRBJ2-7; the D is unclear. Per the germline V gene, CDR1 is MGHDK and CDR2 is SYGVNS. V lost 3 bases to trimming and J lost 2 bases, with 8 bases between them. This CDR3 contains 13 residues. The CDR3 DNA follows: TGTGCCAGCAGTGATAGTTATGCCTACGAGCAGTACTTC. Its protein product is CASSDSYAYEQYF.

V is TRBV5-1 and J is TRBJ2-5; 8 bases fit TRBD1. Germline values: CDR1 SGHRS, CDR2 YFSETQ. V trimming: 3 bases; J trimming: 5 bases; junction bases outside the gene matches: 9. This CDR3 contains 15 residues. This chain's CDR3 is CASSWIWDRTETQYF. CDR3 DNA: TGCGCCAGCAGCTGGATCTGGGACAGGACCGAGACCCAGTACTTC.

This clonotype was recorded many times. CDR3 protein: CSALWGRGRNEQFF. The DNA of the CDR3 is TGCAGTGCTCTTTGGGGCAGGGGCCGAAATGAGCAGTTCTTC. The chain has TRBV20-1 and TRBJ2-1; TRBD1 is a possible D gene (6 bases). The CDR3 is 14 residues long. The ends were cut back, 5 bases at V and 7 bases at J, with 18 bases in the middle. Germline V CDR1 and CDR2: DFQATT, SNEGSKA (reference sequence).

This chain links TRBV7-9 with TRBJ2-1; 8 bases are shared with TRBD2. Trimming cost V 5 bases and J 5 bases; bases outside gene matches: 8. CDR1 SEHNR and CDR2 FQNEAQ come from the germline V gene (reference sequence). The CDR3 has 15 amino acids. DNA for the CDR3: TGTGCCAGCAGCCCTCTGCGGGGGGTCGACAATGAGCAGTTCTTC. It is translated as CASSPLRGVDNEQFF.

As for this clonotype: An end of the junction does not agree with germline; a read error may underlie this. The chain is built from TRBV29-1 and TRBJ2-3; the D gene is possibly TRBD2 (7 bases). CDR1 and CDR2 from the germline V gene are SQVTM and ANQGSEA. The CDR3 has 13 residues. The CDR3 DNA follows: TGCAGCGTTGTAGGGGGGGCAGTAGATGCGCAGTATTTT. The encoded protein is CSVVGGAVDAQYF.

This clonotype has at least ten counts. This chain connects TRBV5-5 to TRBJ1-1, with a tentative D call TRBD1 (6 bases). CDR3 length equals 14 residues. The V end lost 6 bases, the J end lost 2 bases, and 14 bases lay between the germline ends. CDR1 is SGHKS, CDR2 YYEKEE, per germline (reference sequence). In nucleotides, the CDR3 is TGTGCCAGCACCCCGACAGGACTTAACACTGAAGCTTTCTTT. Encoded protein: CASTPTGLNTEAFF.

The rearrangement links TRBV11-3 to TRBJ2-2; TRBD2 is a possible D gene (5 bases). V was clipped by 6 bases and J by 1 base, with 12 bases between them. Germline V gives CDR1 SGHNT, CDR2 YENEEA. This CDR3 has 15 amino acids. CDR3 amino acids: CASRSAAGNTGELFF. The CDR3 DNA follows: TGTGCCAGCAGGAGTGCTGCGGGGAACACCGGGGAGCTGTTTTTT. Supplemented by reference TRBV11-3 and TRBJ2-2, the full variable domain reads EAGVVQSPRYKIIEKKQPVAFWCNPISGHNTLYWYLQNLGQGPELLIRYENEEAVDDSQLPKDRFSAERLKGVDSTLKIQPAELGDSAVYLCASRSAAGNTGELFFGEGSRLTVL.

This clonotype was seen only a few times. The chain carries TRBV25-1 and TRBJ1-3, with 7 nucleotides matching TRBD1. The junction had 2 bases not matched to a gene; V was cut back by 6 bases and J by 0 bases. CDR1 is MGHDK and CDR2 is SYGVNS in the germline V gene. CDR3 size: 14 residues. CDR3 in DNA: TGTGCCAGCAGAGACAGGGTCTCTGGAAACACCATATATTTT. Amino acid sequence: CASRDRVSGNTIYF.

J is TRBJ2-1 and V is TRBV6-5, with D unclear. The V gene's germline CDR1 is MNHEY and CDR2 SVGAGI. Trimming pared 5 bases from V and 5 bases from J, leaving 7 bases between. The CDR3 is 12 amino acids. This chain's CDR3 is CASSTINNEQFF. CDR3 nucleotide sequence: TGTGCCAGCAGTACTATTAACAATGAGCAGTTCTTC.

The CDR3 spells CASSLRRDYGETQYF. The CDR3 DNA reads TGCGCCAGCAGCCTGCGTAGGGACTACGGCGAGACCCAGTACTTC. This chain uses TRBV5-1 with TRBJ2-5; TRBD2 matches at 7 bases. The CDR3 has 15 residues. Germline V gives CDR1 SGHRS, CDR2 YFSETQ. V gave up 4 bases and J gave up 5 bases; unmatched junction bases: 11.

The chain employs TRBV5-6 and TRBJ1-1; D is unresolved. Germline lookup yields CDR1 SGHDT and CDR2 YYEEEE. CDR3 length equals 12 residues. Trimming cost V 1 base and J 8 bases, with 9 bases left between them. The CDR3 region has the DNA TGTGCCAGCAGCTTGTGGCAGGACGAAGCTTTCTTT. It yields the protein CASSLWQDEAFF.

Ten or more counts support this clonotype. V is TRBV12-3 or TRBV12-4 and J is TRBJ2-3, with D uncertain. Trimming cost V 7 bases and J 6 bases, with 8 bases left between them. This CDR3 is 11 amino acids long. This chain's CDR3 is CASTVGDTQYF. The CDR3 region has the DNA TGTGCCAGCACCGTGGGTGATACGCAGTATTTT.

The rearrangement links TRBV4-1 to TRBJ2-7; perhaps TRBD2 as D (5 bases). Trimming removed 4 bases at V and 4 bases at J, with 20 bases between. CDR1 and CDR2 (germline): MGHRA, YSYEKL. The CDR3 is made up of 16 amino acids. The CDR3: CASSPRTSAEGYEQYF. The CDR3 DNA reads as TGCGCCAGCAGCCCCCGAACTAGTGCAGAGGGATACGAGCAGTACTTC.

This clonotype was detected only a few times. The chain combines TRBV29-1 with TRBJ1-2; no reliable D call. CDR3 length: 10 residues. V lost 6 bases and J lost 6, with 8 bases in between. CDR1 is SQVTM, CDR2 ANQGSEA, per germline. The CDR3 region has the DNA TGCAGCGTGGATGAGGATGGCTACACCTTC. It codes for CSVDEDGYTF.

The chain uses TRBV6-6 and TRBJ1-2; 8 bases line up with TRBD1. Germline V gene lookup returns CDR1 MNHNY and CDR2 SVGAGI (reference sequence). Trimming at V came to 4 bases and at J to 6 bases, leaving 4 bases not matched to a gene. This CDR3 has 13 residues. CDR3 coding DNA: TGTGCCAGCAGTTGGGGACAGGTGGATGGCTACACCTTC. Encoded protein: CASSWGQVDGYTF.

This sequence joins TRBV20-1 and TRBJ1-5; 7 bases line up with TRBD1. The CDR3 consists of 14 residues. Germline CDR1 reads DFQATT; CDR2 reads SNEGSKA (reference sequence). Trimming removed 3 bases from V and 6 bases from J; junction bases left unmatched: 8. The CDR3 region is CSARVGGDSQPQHF. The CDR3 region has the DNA TGCAGTGCTAGGGTAGGGGGCGATAGTCAGCCCCAGCATTTT.